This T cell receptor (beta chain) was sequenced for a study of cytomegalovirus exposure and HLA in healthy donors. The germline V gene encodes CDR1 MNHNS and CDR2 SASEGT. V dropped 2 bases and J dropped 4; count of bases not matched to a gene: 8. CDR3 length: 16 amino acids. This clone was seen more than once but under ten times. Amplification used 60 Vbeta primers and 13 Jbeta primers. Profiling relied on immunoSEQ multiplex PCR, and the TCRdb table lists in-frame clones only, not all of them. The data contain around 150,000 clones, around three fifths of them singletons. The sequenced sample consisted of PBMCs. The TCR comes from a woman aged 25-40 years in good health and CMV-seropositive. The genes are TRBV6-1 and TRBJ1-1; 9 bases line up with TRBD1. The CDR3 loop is CASSEPGQGRITEAFF. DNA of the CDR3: TGTGCCAGCAGTGAACCGGGACAGGGTCGGATCACTGAAGCTTTCTTT.